This is a list of T cell receptor beta chains from one sample in a study of OX40 agonist ivuxolimab in advanced cancers. Produced via immunoSEQ multiplex PCR; TCRdb's table is partial and in-frame only. The sample yields tens of thousands of clones, around nine tenths seen once. The sample consisted of CD4+ or CD8+ T cells sorted from blood, taken in a trial of the OX40 agonist ivuxolimab. The receptors were sampled from an adult with an advanced solid tumor such as melanoma, head and neck, liver or kidney cancer. Both conserved end residues are part of each CDR3.

v_gene	j_gene	CDR3aa
TRBV21-1	TRBJ2-4	CARYRSGTGRVQYF
TRBV9	TRBJ1-5	CASSVRGDQPQHF
TRBV7-3	TRBJ2-3	CASSLFPTDTQYF
TRBV5-1	TRBJ1-1	CASTPEPSNTEAFF
TRBV14	TRBJ2-2	CASSQLRTGSTGELFF
TRBV4-1	TRBJ1-2	CASSQVQINYGYTF
TRBV5-1	TRBJ2-3	CASSRDGSTDTQYF
TRBV28	TRBJ2-1	CASSSTQGAEQFF
TRBV2	TRBJ1-2	CASTEGLGGTF
TRBV27	TRBJ1-1	CASNREASNTEAFF
TRBV19	TRBJ2-3	CASSVAGAGQVVTQYF
TRBV5-1	TRBJ2-7	CASSYWGRDEQYF
TRBV25-1	TRBJ1-5	CASSEFGGNQPQHF
TRBV14	TRBJ2-7	CASSQDTGRLGEQYF
TRBV18	TRBJ2-1	CASSPASGSRNEQFF
TRBV6-5	TRBJ2-2	CASRSTRDPTGELFF
TRBV13	TRBJ2-5	CASSARDRETQYF
TRBV19	TRBJ2-6	CASSIDGPGQGSGANVLTF
TRBV5-6	TRBJ2-1	CASSLAGEQFF
TRBV30	TRBJ2-7	CAWSRSGRAALYEQYF
TRBV5-1	TRBJ1-5	CASSLGPGTGQPQHF
TRBV28	TRBJ2-2	CASSFQTGELFF
TRBV28	TRBJ1-2	CASSFPGPGGGYTF
TRBV10-3	TRBJ1-2	CAISLDPNYGYTF
TRBV10-3	TRBJ1-2	CAISRETGLRSYTF
TRBV7-8	TRBJ2-6	CASSLAAGANVLTF
TRBV6-1	TRBJ1-2	CASSDRGRASGYTF
TRBV6-1	TRBJ1-5	CASGGKINQPQHF
TRBV28	TRBJ1-2	CASSLWGGGGGYTF
TRBV15	TRBJ2-3	CATSFSGTSGTKDTQYF
TRBV28	TRBJ1-1	CATHTNTEAFF
TRBV27	TRBJ2-2	CARGTRAGTGELFF
TRBV5-5	TRBJ2-3	CASREGLAKTDTQYF
TRBV10-3	TRBJ1-6	CAISDRTGVNSPLHF
TRBV5-1	TRBJ2-7	CASSLDGVEQYF
TRBV5-4	TRBJ2-2	CASGLTQGTAGELFF
TRBV2	TRBJ2-5	CASSEGTSPETQYF
TRBV11-2	TRBJ2-5	CASSSYRGEETQYF
TRBV30	TRBJ1-3	CAWSAGGSGNTIYF
TRBV28	TRBJ2-7	CASSPDLATLYEQYF
TRBV5-8	TRBJ1-4	CASSPGAGRHEKLFF
TRBV18	TRBJ2-1	CASSPRGTGGTYNEQFF
TRBV2	TRBJ2-7	CASRATGLPEQYF
TRBV6-1	TRBJ2-3	CASSNGVATDTQYF
TRBV6-5	TRBJ2-7	CATVSGSSYEQYF
TRBV18	TRBJ2-5	CASSRDSGTQYF
TRBV5-1	TRBJ2-1	CASSTSGGSYNEQFF
TRBV2	TRBJ2-1	CASNQVGQGSDNEQFF
TRBV7-9	TRBJ2-7	CASSHDRGRDEQYF
TRBV19	TRBJ1-5	CASSPNSNQPQHF
TRBV6-1	TRBJ1-4	CASSVPGQGGEKLFF
TRBV7-2	TRBJ1-1	CASSLAPWQGNSAEAFF
TRBV5-4	TRBJ1-5	CASSLGGALSNQPQHF
TRBV7-3	TRBJ2-7	CASSLTGTAHEQYF
TRBV5-4	TRBJ2-7	CASSLDGLYEQYF